This is a list of T cell receptor beta chains from one sample in a study of cytomegalovirus exposure and HLA in healthy donors. The assay was immunoSEQ multiplex PCR, and TCRdb's table has in-frame clones only and misses some. The table includes 150,000 to 250,000 clones, about 79% detected once. Sequences were obtained from PBMCs. These receptor sequences come from a boy aged 2 to 10 in good health and CMV-seronegative. Each CDR3 is given with its conserved first and last residue. D genes are given only for firm matches. Size is stated for part of the rows, as once, few or many counts, or as a class when the clone is expanded.

v_gene	j_gene	d_gene	abundance	CDR3aa	CDR3nt
TRBV19	TRBJ2-7	TRBD1	.	CASSTTGREQYF	TGTGCCAGTAGTACGACAGGGCGCGAGCAGTACTTC
TRBV19	TRBJ2-5	.	.	CASSIAGGKETQYF	TGTGCCAGTAGTATAGCTGGAGGGAAAGAGACCCAGTACTTC
TRBV9	TRBJ2-7	TRBD1	once	CASNQGDRSYEQYF	TGTGCCAGCAACCAGGGGGACAGGTCCTACGAGCAGTACTTC
TRBV6-6	TRBJ2-7	.	.	CASGGQFYEQYF	TGTGCCAGCGGCGGACAGTTCTACGAGCAGTACTTC
TRBV6-5	TRBJ1-1	.	.	CASSYSGLNTEAFF	TGTGCCAGCAGTTACTCGGGGCTGAACACTGAAGCTTTCTTT
TRBV7-2	TRBJ2-7	.	.	CASSFEPSLGEQYF	TGTGCCAGCAGCTTCGAGCCTTCGCTCGGCGAGCAGTACTTC
TRBV4-1	TRBJ1-5	.	.	CASSQGHSNQPQHF	TGCGCCAGCAGCCAAGGACACAGCAATCAGCCCCAGCATTTT
TRBV6-1	TRBJ2-3	.	once	CASSVRRTVSLTDTQYF	TGTGCCAGCAGTGTTAGGCGGACAGTTTCCCTCACAGATACGCAGTATTTT
TRBV4-1	TRBJ1-1	.	.	CASSQEWRGSAEAFF	TGCGCCAGCAGCCAGGAGTGGAGGGGTTCCGCTGAAGCTTTCTTT
TRBV6-6	TRBJ2-1	.	.	CASSYEPSSYNEQFF	TGTGCCAGCAGTTACGAACCCAGCTCCTACAATGAGCAGTTCTTC
TRBV30	TRBJ2-4	.	.	CAWGVHRVGTPLNGQYF	TGTGCCTGGGGTGTACATAGGGTCGGGACACCGTTAAATGGTCAGTACTTC
TRBV4-2	TRBJ2-7	.	.	CASSHSPGDEQYF	TGTGCCAGCAGCCACTCCCCGGGGGACGAGCAGTACTTC
TRBV11-2	TRBJ1-6	.	.	CASSPRGKWGSPLHF	TGTGCCAGCAGCCCCAGGGGAAAGTGGGGTTCACCCCTCCACTTT
TRBV18	TRBJ2-7	TRBD2	.	CASSPRGGTNYEQYF	TGTGCCAGCTCACCCCGGGGGGGTACTAACTACGAGCAGTACTTC
TRBV4-1	TRBJ2-3	TRBD2	.	CASRGDASGYSTDTQYF	TGCGCCAGCAGAGGGGACGCTAGCGGGTATAGCACAGATACGCAGTATTTT
TRBV2	TRBJ2-3	TRBD2	.	CASSPGLAGTDTQYF	TGTGCCAGCAGCCCGGGACTAGCGGGGACAGATACGCAGTATTTT
TRBV5-5	TRBJ1-5	TRBD1	few	CASRVGTGVNQPQHF	TGTGCCAGCAGGGTCGGGACAGGGGTCAATCAGCCCCAGCATTTT
TRBV7-9	TRBJ2-7	TRBD2	few	CASSPSGGVAYEQYF	TGTGCCAGCAGCCCTAGCGGGGGGGTCGCCTACGAGCAGTACTTC
TRBV27	TRBJ2-1	.	.	CASSLWSQGMDEQFF	TGTGCCAGCAGTTTGTGGTCTCAGGGAATGGATGAGCAGTTCTTC
TRBV5-1	TRBJ2-7	.	.	CASSLAQTGREQYF	TGCGCCAGCAGCTTGGCGCAAACAGGGCGGGAGCAGTACTTC
TRBV7-9	TRBJ2-3	.	.	CASSLITGVASTDTQYF	TGTGCCAGCAGCTTAATAACGGGGGTGGCTAGCACAGATACGCAGTATTTT
TRBV7-2	TRBJ2-2	.	.	CASSRRQATFTGELFF	TGTGCCAGCAGCCGGCGACAGGCGACCTTCACCGGGGAGCTGTTTTTT
TRBV5-1	TRBJ2-3	.	.	CASSPGTRFDTQYF	TGCGCCAGCAGCCCAGGGACTCGATTTGATACGCAGTATTTT
TRBV19	TRBJ1-2	.	.	CASSLLTGANYGYTF	TGTGCCAGTAGTTTATTGACAGGCGCTAACTATGGCTACACCTTC
TRBV5-6	TRBJ1-2	TRBD1	.	CASSSTGVREGYTF	TGTGCCAGCAGTTCTACAGGGGTGAGAGAAGGCTACACCTTC
TRBV5-6	TRBJ2-5	TRBD2	.	CASSLAFGTSGEETQYF	TGTGCCAGCAGCTTGGCCTTCGGGACTAGCGGGGAAGAGACCCAGTACTTC
TRBV11-2	TRBJ2-3	TRBD2	.	CASIHSGGSTDTQYF	TGTGCCAGCATCCATAGCGGGGGGAGCACAGATACGCAGTATTTT
TRBV7-6	TRBJ2-2	.	.	CASSVGGVNTGELFF	TGTGCCAGCAGCGTCGGGGGAGTGAACACCGGGGAGCTGTTTTTT
TRBV4-2	TRBJ2-7	TRBD1	.	CASSQGSGTDSYEQYF	TGTGCCAGCAGCCAAGGTTCCGGGACAGACTCCTACGAGCAGTACTTC
TRBV7-2	TRBJ1-2	.	.	CASSPGTPFYGYTF	TGTGCCAGCAGCCCCGGGACTCCTTTCTATGGCTACACCTTC
TRBV15	TRBJ1-2	.	.	CATGTTGGYTF	TGTGCCACAGGGACGACAGGCGGCTACACCTTC
TRBV27	TRBJ2-7	TRBD1	.	CASSFGQGRYEQYF	TGTGCCAGCAGTTTTGGACAGGGTCGTTACGAGCAGTACTTC
TRBV9	TRBJ2-1	TRBD2	.	CASSVTSGGGNEQFF	TGTGCCAGCAGCGTAACGAGCGGGGGGGGCAATGAGCAGTTCTTC
TRBV18	TRBJ1-2	.	.	CASSHPNGADGYTF	TGTGCCAGCTCCCATCCCAACGGTGCGGATGGCTACACCTTC
TRBV12-5	TRBJ1-1	.	.	CASGPGGSTEAFF	TGTGCTAGTGGACCGGGGGGCAGCACTGAAGCTTTCTTT
TRBV5-4	TRBJ2-3	TRBD2	.	CASSFGRGALTDTQYF	TGTGCCAGCAGCTTTGGGCGGGGGGCCCTCACAGATACGCAGTATTTT
TRBV18	TRBJ2-7	TRBD2	.	CASSRGVQEAYEQYF	TGTGCCAGCTCCCGGGGGGTCCAGGAAGCCTACGAGCAGTACTTC
TRBV7-2	TRBJ1-3	.	once	CASSFTARGVSSGNTIYF	TGTGCCAGCAGCTTTACGGCGCGGGGGGTCAGCTCTGGAAACACCATATATTTT
TRBV6-1	TRBJ1-1	.	.	CASSLRQVATEAFF	TGTGCCAGCAGCCTCCGACAGGTGGCCACTGAAGCTTTCTTT
TRBV4-2	TRBJ2-5	TRBD2	.	CASSQPGPGTSKETQYF	TGTGCCAGCAGCCAGCCAGGACCCGGGACTAGTAAAGAGACCCAGTACTTC
TRBV5-4	TRBJ2-3	.	.	CASSPNADTQYF	TGTGCCAGCAGCCCAAACGCGGATACGCAGTATTTT
TRBV21-1	TRBJ2-2	.	.	CASSKRDRISQYIDTGELFF	TGTGCCAGCAGCAAACGGGACAGGATTAGTCAATACATTGACACCGGGGAGCTGTTTTTT
TRBV28	TRBJ1-6	.	.	CASWGQSYNSPLHF	TGTGCCAGCTGGGGACAATCTTATAATTCACCCCTCCACTTT
TRBV5-5	TRBJ2-2	TRBD1	.	CASSLRGQGAGELFF	TGTGCCAGCAGCTTGAGGGGACAGGGGGCCGGGGAGCTGTTTTTT
TRBV6-1	TRBJ1-2	TRBD1	once	CASTGQGYGYTF	TGTGCCAGCACCGGACAGGGCTATGGCTACACCTTC
TRBV6-5	TRBJ1-5	.	.	CASRGGGLEGPQHF	TGTGCCAGCCGGGGCGGGGGGCTGGAAGGGCCCCAGCATTTT
TRBV7-8	TRBJ1-2	.	.	CASSFQGLDGGYTF	TGTGCCAGCAGCTTTCAGGGGTTGGACGGTGGCTACACCTTC
TRBV9	TRBJ2-7	.	.	CASSVGGTESYEQYF	TGTGCCAGCAGCGTCGGAGGGACCGAGTCCTACGAGCAGTACTTC
TRBV10-2	TRBJ2-5	TRBD1	few	CASSGGQARQETQYF	TGCGCCAGCAGTGGAGGACAGGCTCGTCAAGAGACCCAGTACTTC
TRBV2	TRBJ1-5	TRBD1	.	CASSGTGGNQPQHF	TGTGCCAGCAGTGGGACAGGGGGTAATCAGCCCCAGCATTTT
TRBV11-2	TRBJ2-3	.	.	CASSSYLTDTQYF	TGTGCCAGCAGCTCCTATCTTACTGATACGCAGTATTTT
TRBV5-6	TRBJ1-1	.	.	CASSLSSEAFF	TGTGCCAGCAGCTTGTCTTCTGAAGCTTTCTTT
TRBV7-9	TRBJ1-3	TRBD1	.	CASSYRGSGNTIYF	TGTGCCAGCAGCTACAGGGGGTCTGGAAACACCATATATTTT
TRBV5-1	TRBJ1-2	TRBD1	.	CASSLRLSGQGIGGSYGYTF	TGCGCCAGCAGCTTGCGTCTATCGGGACAGGGGATAGGAGGGTCCTATGGCTACACCTTC
TRBV18	TRBJ2-2	.	.	CASSEQGLDTGELFF	TGTGCCAGCTCAGAACAGGGTTTGGACACCGGGGAGCTGTTTTTT
TRBV7-6	TRBJ1-3	.	.	CASSRTGFGNTIYF	TGTGCCAGCAGCCGTACAGGGTTTGGAAACACCATATATTTT
TRBV7-2	TRBJ2-3	TRBD2	once	CASSPRAGGGTDTQYF	TGTGCCAGCAGCCCCAGGGCGGGAGGTGGCACAGATACGCAGTATTTT
TRBV10-3	TRBJ2-7	TRBD2	.	CAITREARSYEQYF	TGTGCCATCACCCGGGAGGCCCGTTCCTACGAGCAGTACTTC
TRBV30	TRBJ2-5	.	.	CAWSNPPGWYSGAQYF	TGTGCCTGGAGTAACCCACCAGGGTGGTATTCGGGGGCCCAGTACTTC